This T cell receptor beta chain came from a study of blood T cells in healthy people across ages. Across the whole study: Per every two T cells, about one barcoded beta molecule was captured by template switching.

Isolation recovered at least 6.5 million PBMCs from every sample. As to this clonotype: Given the absence of the conserved phenylalanine or tryptophan at the CDR3 end, a read error is likely.

Germline CDR1 and CDR2: SNHLY and FYNNEI. Trimming cost V 6 bases and J 0 bases, with 9 bases left between them. The CDR3 has 14 residues. The second PCR ran roughly 7 to 12 cycles with a sample-barcoded 5' primer and J-beta primers. TCRdb analysed the 5' RACE reads with MiXCR anew, one entry per CDR3 protein. The top ten hold 10% of the sample, which has more than 750,000 distinct CDR3 sequences, just under 30% seen once. These data were likewise used in another study, on T cells of mothers and their children.

The rearrangement joins TRBV2 to TRBJ2-4, with D hard to call. The TCR comes from a middle-aged woman in good health. The source material was blood. The CDR3 region is CASRAELAKNIQYV. In nucleotides, the CDR3 is TGTGCCAGCAGGGCAGAGCTAGCCAAAAACATTCAGTACGTC.